These T cell receptor beta chains were read from a single sample in a study of blood T cell repertoires in COVID-19. Method: immunoSEQ multiplex PCR; TCRdb's copy keeps in-frame clones and lacks some. The repertoire holds approximately 190,000 clones, with around 83% as singletons. The source material was peripheral blood. The receptors originated from a woman aged 40 to 49 with acute or convalescent COVID-19. CDR3s include the opening cysteine and the closing phenylalanine or tryptophan. The order of the fields is J gene, V gene, CDR3 protein.

TRBJ1-2 TRBV21-1 CASSKATARRYGYTF
TRBJ2-1 TRBV11-2 CASSLGDRVHEQFF
TRBJ1-5 TRBV28 CASRDSTNQPQHF
TRBJ2-6 TRBV11-2 CASSLRQPLNSGANVLTF
TRBJ1-4 TRBV5-1 CASSLAAGTGNEKLFF
TRBJ1-1 TRBV19 CASSSRTGGPTEAFF
TRBJ1-2 TRBV6-5 CASTRVGDLYGYTF
TRBJ1-1 TRBV2 CASTERGSEAFF
TRBJ1-4 TRBV27 CASSSSQGAYEKLFF
TRBJ2-7 TRBV5-5 CASSLLDRPLGEQYF
TRBJ1-5 TRBV5-1 CASSLAGNQPQHF
TRBJ2-7 TRBV30 CAWTGFPSGSLSGQYF
TRBJ2-1 TRBV30 CAWSVGGRGEQFF
TRBJ1-1 TRBV10-3 CAISEGDRGNTEAFF
TRBJ2-7 TRBV3-1/TRBV3-2 CASSQEEDQYEQYF
TRBJ1-3 TRBV28 CASSLIGNTIYF
TRBJ2-3 TRBV5-4 CASSTYRGLGRTDTQYF
TRBJ1-5 TRBV9 CASSAGQTGNQPQHF
TRBJ2-7 TRBV5-1 CASSLAGAGGPRQQYF
TRBJ2-7 TRBV6-5 CASSYSNAGDHEQYF
TRBJ2-5 TRBV24-1 CATSEWTSGRGETQYF
TRBJ1-4 TRBV28 CASSSGQGFEKLFF
TRBJ2-3 TRBV3-1/TRBV3-2 CASSATTSTDTQYF
TRBJ1-1 TRBV3-1/TRBV3-2 CASSRDRGPNTEAFF
TRBJ2-3 TRBV12-3/TRBV12-4 CASSLQGRTQYF
TRBJ2-1 TRBV27 CASRMRLAMFNEQFF
TRBJ1-2 TRBV19 CASSIGVGGGYGYTF
TRBJ2-1 TRBV27 CASGVAGAYNEQFF
TRBJ1-2 TRBV27 CASSLLGQDYSIFLLNYGYTF
TRBJ2-1 TRBV30 CAWSLAGGRYNEQFF
TRBJ2-3 TRBV7-8 CASSRTGVADTQYF
TRBJ1-2 TRBV2 CASVREAGRGHGYTF
TRBJ2-5 TRBV5-1 CASSLYPGTQYF
TRBJ1-5 TRBV27 CASSLTGSNQPQHF
TRBJ1-2 TRBV2 CASSGTGEQGYTF
TRBJ1-1 TRBV5-8 CASSLPPPSGAFF
TRBJ2-1 TRBV7-2 CASSLGSGGVIWEQFF
TRBJ1-2 TRBV28 CASSPRGRFGGYTF
TRBJ2-5 TRBV6-5 CASSGTGARETQYF
TRBJ2-7 TRBV5-6 CASSLASSGAFSYEQYF
TRBJ1-1 TRBV19 CASSIVTGLNTEAFF
TRBJ2-7 TRBV10-3 CAISAGRGLGDYEQYF